This TCR beta chain was retrieved from a study of shared clonotypes between healthy human individuals. Sequenced by immunoSEQ multiplex PCR; TCRdb stores in-frame clones only, minus some. The sample consists of over a million clones, about 77% of them appearing once. The CDR3 length is 18 residues. The V gene's germline CDR1 is SGHDN and CDR2 FVKESK. Unmatched junction bases numbered 13, after V lost 5 bases and J lost 2 bases. The chain combines TRBV14 with TRBJ1-3, with 9 bases fitting TRBD1. This clonotype originated in a man aged 18 to 29 in good health. What was sequenced was memory CD4+ T cells sorted from blood. Subset defined: CD45RA-negative fraction. The CDR3 coding sequence is TGTGCCAGCAGCGGTACACAGGGGGCTAGGCTCCCTGGAAACACCATATATTTT. This gives the protein CASSGTQGARLPGNTIYF. The entire variable domain, with the rest obtained from reference TRBV14 and TRBJ1-3, is as follows: EAGVTQFPSHSVIEKGQTVTLRCDPISGHDNLYWYRRVMGKEIKFLLHFVKESKQDESGMPNNRFLAERTGGTYSTLKVQPAELEDSGVYFCASSGTQGARLPGNTIYFGEGSWLTVV.